Sequencing of this TCR beta chain was carried out in a study of CD8+ T cells in alopecia areata. Study-level points and caveats: Many expanded lesional clones persisted in scalp and blood during tofacitinib treatment. Patients showed less clear TCR sequence sharing than mice, possibly partly because of HLA diversity. Within the top 100, expanded CD8+ clones significantly decreased with tofacitinib, as did scalp clonality.

The treatment denotes: oral pan-JAK inhibitor, 5-10 mg twice daily. V lost 7 bases, J lost 0 bases, and 13 bases lay in between. The CDR3 has 14 amino acids. Germline-derived CDR1 and CDR2 are MNHNS and SASEGT. Reverse transcription of extracted RNA yielded cDNA, which provided the sequencing template. Measured with immunoSEQ multiplex PCR; TCRdb has only the in-frame clones, and not every one. The data show about 220,000 clones, with roughly 56% seen just once and 1.5% to 2% held by the top ten. This clone was seen only once. Its antigen remains unidentified. The V and J genes are TRBV6-1 and TRBJ2-7, with a weak D call TRBD2 (6 bases). The specimen comprised CD4+ T cells sorted from blood, sampled at week 4, from a patient treated with tofacitinib. This receptor was identified in a human donor with alopecia areata. CDR3 sequence reads: CASIPRGGSYEQYF. The CDR3 region has the DNA TGTGCCAGCATCCCGAGGGGAGGCTCCTACGAGCAGTACTTC.